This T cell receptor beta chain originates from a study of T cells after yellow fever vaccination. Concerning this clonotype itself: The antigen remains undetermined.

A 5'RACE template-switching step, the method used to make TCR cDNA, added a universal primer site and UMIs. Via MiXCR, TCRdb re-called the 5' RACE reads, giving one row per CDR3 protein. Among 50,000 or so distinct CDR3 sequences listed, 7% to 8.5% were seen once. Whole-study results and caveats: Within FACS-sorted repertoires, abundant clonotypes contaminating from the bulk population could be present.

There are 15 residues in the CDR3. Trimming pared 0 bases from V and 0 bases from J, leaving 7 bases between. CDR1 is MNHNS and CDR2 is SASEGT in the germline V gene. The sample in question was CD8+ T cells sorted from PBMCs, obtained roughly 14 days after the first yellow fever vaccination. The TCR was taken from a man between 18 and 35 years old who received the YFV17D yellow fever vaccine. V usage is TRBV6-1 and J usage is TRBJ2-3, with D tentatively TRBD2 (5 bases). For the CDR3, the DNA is TGTGCCAGCAGTGAAGCGCGGGCCAGCACAGATACGCAGTATTTT. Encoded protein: CASSEARASTDTQYF.